The 20 T cell receptor beta chains below were found in one sample sequenced in a study of shared clonotypes between healthy human individuals. Some clones are missing from TCRdb's copy, which holds only in-frame ones; the method was immunoSEQ multiplex PCR. The sample includes millions of clones, roughly 95% of them seen just once. Positively selected for CCR7, the CD45RO-negative cells used as naive CD8 cells excluded terminally differentiated effector memory CD45RA+ cells. Specimen: naive CD8+ T cells sorted from blood. The receptors shown here come from a man younger than 30 in good health.

Points on this clone: The same CDR3 can be traced to other DNA sequences in this sample. In nucleotides, the CDR3 is TGTGCCAGCAGCTTAGCGCGCGGGAGCTCCTACAATGAGCAGTTCTTC. Protein sequence: CASSLARGSSYNEQFF. The chain is built from TRBV7-9 and TRBJ2-1, with 7 bases fitting TRBD2. The CDR3 is made up of 16 amino acids. V lost 0 bases, J lost 0 bases, and 2 bases stayed unmatched. Germline lookup yields CDR1 SEHNR and CDR2 FQNEAQ (reference sequence).

This chain connects TRBV25-1 to TRBJ2-7, with TRBD2 matching over 7 bases. This CDR3 has 13 residues. Germline CDR1 MGHDK, CDR2 SYGVNS. The V gene end was trimmed by 2 bases and the J gene end by 6 bases; junction bases not matched to a gene: 4. In DNA, the CDR3 is TGTGCCAGCAGTGAAGCGGGGGACCTCGAGCAGTACTTC. Protein: CASSEAGDLEQYF.

This chain links TRBV19 with TRBJ2-7; no definite D call. Trimming removed 3 bases from V and 3 bases from J, with 12 bases in between. CDR1 and CDR2 from the germline V gene are LNHDA and SQIVND (reference sequence). The CDR3 length is 14 residues. The CDR3 nucleotides read TGTGCCAGTAGTATGTGGGCAGACGGCTACGAGCAGTACTTC. This sequence encodes CASSMWADGYEQYF.

This clone appeared once. Different DNA sequences within this sample yield the same CDR3. The J gene is TRBJ2-7, the V gene TRBV5-6; D unresolved. The CDR3 is 13 amino acids. V dropped 0 bases and J dropped 4 bases, with 8 bases sitting between them. CDR1 is SGHDT, CDR2 YYEEEE, per germline. The CDR3 bases are TGTGCCAGCAGCTTGGTCGCTGGTTACGAGCAGTACTTC. Translation gives CASSLVAGYEQYF.

V usage is TRBV9 and J usage is TRBJ2-3; 9 positions agree with TRBD2. This CDR3 comprises 17 residues. V dropped 0 bases and J dropped 4; count of bases not matched to a gene: 9. Germline lookup yields CDR1 SGDLS and CDR2 YYNGEE. CDR3 region: CASSVVPIAGVSDTQYF. Written as DNA, the CDR3 is TGTGCCAGCAGCGTAGTTCCGATAGCGGGAGTGTCAGATACGCAGTATTTT.

This sequence joins TRBV29-1 and TRBJ2-5; TRBD1 aligns across 7 bases. J was trimmed by 5 bases and V by 6 bases; bases with no gene match: 9. CDR3 length: 13 residues. Germline V gene lookup returns CDR1 SQVTM and CDR2 ANQGSEA. The CDR3 sequence is CSVSWDSRETQYF. DNA for the CDR3: TGCAGCGTCTCTTGGGACAGCCGGGAGACCCAGTACTTC.

The table lists this clone with a count of one. The gene calls are TRBV12-5 and TRBJ2-7, with 7 bases matching TRBD2. Germline V CDR1 and CDR2: LGHNT, FRNRAP. This CDR3 spans 13 amino acids. V lost 6 bases and J lost 6; bases outside the gene matches: 8. In DNA form, the CDR3 reads TGTGCTAGTGGCCACGGCGGGAGCACCGAGCAGTACTTC. The encoded protein is CASGHGGSTEQYF. Supplemented by reference TRBV12-5 and TRBJ2-7, the full variable domain reads DARVTQTPRHKVTEMGQEVTMRCQPILGHNTVFWYRQTMMQGLELLAYFRNRAPLDDSGMPKDRFSAEMPDATLATLKIQPSEPRDSAVYFCASGHGGSTEQYFGPGTRLTVT.

V gene TRBV6-5 combines with J gene TRBJ2-7; no clear D gene. The V end lost 2 bases, the J end lost 7 bases, and 21 bases lay between the germline ends. The CDR3 is made up of 16 amino acids. Germline CDR1 is MNHEY and CDR2 is SVGAGI. The CDR3 reads CASSYRYRTEGIEQYF. The CDR3 DNA reads TGTGCCAGCAGTTACCGTTATCGGACGGAAGGAATAGAGCAGTACTTC.

J is TRBJ1-1 and V is TRBV9; the D is unclear. From germline, CDR1 is SGDLS and CDR2 YYNGEE. The CDR3 extends over 12 amino acids. V shed 4 bases and J shed 8 bases, with 12 bases lying between them. The CDR3 nucleotides read TGTGCCAGCAGCCCCCCGGAACGGGAAGCTTTCTTT. Translated: CASSPPEREAFF.

The chain recombines TRBV7-9 with TRBJ1-1; 7 bases agree with TRBD1. The CDR3 extends over 15 amino acids. The trim removed 3 bases at V and 4 bases at J, leaving 8 bases unmatched. In germline, CDR1 is SEHNR, CDR2 FQNEAQ (reference sequence). CDR3 DNA sequence: TGTGCCAGCAGCTTTGTTACAGGGGTTAGCACTGAAGCTTTCTTT. It yields the protein CASSFVTGVSTEAFF.

The rearrangement joins TRBV6-1 to TRBJ2-1; 9 bases are a match to TRBD1. The ends lost 6 bases at V and 0 bases at J; junction bases unmatched: 3. This CDR3 has 15 amino acids. Per the germline V gene, CDR1 is MNHNS and CDR2 is SASEGT. The CDR3 spells CASRGQGSSYNEQFF. The CDR3, as DNA: TGTGCCAGCAGGGGACAGGGAAGCTCCTACAATGAGCAGTTCTTC.

The chain couples TRBV5-6 to TRBJ2-5; D perhaps matches TRBD1 (5 bases). Germline V gives CDR1 SGHDT, CDR2 YYEEEE. V was cut by 0 bases and J by 5 bases, with 11 bases left in between. The CDR3 extends over 14 amino acids. The CDR3 region is CASSLGQSTETQYF. In DNA form, the CDR3 reads TGTGCCAGCAGCTTGGGACAGAGTACGGAGACCCAGTACTTC.

In this sample, this clone turned up a few times. The chain uses TRBV5-1 and TRBJ2-7; D is perhaps TRBD2 (5 bases). Germline V gene sequence: CDR1 SGHRS, CDR2 YFSETQ. The CDR3 is 13 amino acids. Trimming removed 0 bases from V and 3 bases from J, with 7 bases in between. The CDR3 DNA reads TGCGCCAGCAGCTTGGGAGGGATCTACGAGCAGTACTTC. Residues: CASSLGGIYEQYF. The variable domain in full, with the rest retrieved from reference TRBV5-1 and TRBJ2-7, is KAGVTQTPRYLIKTRGQQVTLSCSPISGHRSVSWYQQTPGQGLQFLFEYFSETQRNKGNFPGRFSGRQFSNSRSEMNVSTLELGDSALYLCASSLGGIYEQYFGPGTRLTVT.

The rearrangement uses TRBV6-5 and TRBJ1-1, with unresolved D. There are 15 residues in the CDR3. CDR1 is MNHEY, CDR2 SVGAGI, per germline. Trimming removed 3 bases at V and 2 bases at J, with 13 bases between. The CDR3 spells CASSYSWAGNTEAFF. The CDR3 nucleotides read TGTGCCAGCAGTTATTCCTGGGCGGGAAACACTGAAGCTTTCTTT.

This clone was counted once. The chain couples TRBV28 to TRBJ1-1; TRBD1 matches at 7 bases. Germline V lookup: CDR1 MDHEN, CDR2 SYDVKM. Trimming at V came to 5 bases and at J to 2 bases, leaving 8 bases not matched to a gene. The CDR3 length is 15 residues. The CDR3 here is CASSPRGQFNTEAFF. In DNA form, the CDR3 reads TGTGCCAGCAGTCCACGGGGACAGTTTAACACTGAAGCTTTCTTT.

V and J are TRBV30 and TRBJ2-5; no firm D call. Germline CDR1 is GTSNPN and CDR2 is SVGIG (reference sequence). Trimming stripped 1 base from V and 0 bases from J, with 9 bases between. The CDR3 sequence is 14 residues long. CDR3 residues: CAWSGGLYQETQYF. DNA for the CDR3: TGTGCCTGGAGTGGGGGTCTGTACCAAGAGACCCAGTACTTC.

This chain joins TRBV6-1 and TRBJ1-5; D is perhaps TRBD1 (6 bases). The germline V gene encodes CDR1 MNHNS and CDR2 SASEGT. V shed 2 bases and J shed 4 bases, with 15 bases lying between them. This CDR3 comprises 16 residues. This chain's CDR3 is CASSEIVGQLNQPQHF. In DNA, the CDR3 is TGTGCCAGCAGTGAAATTGTAGGACAGCTTAATCAGCCCCAGCATTTT.

The chain has TRBV5-8 and TRBJ2-7; 9 nucleotides match TRBD1. V lost 1 base, J lost 1 base, and 12 bases stayed unmatched. In germline, CDR1 is SGHTS, CDR2 YDEGEE. The CDR3 has 18 residues. The CDR3 loop is CASSLQGLGQGLSYEQYF. CDR3 nucleotide sequence: TGTGCCAGCAGCTTGCAGGGTCTGGGACAGGGACTTTCCTACGAGCAGTACTTC.

V usage is TRBV5-3 and J usage is TRBJ1-2, with no clear D. TRBV5-3 is sorted into the ORF group, with uncertain function. V was trimmed by 0 bases and J by 3 bases, leaving 6 bases between them. This CDR3 is 13 amino acids long. Here the CDR3 reads CARSLDSHYGYTF. CDR3 DNA: TGTGCCAGAAGCTTGGACAGTCACTATGGCTACACCTTC.

This chain connects TRBV15 to TRBJ2-7; 10 nucleotides line up with TRBD1. CDR1 and CDR2 (germline): LNHNV, YYDKDF (reference sequence). The CDR3 length is 16 residues. V shed 0 bases, J shed 4 bases, and the junction held 6 bases outside the gene matches. This CDR3 reads CATSREGQGFSYEQYF. In DNA form, the CDR3 reads TGTGCCACCAGCAGAGAGGGACAGGGGTTCTCGTACGAGCAGTACTTC. The complete variable domain, with remaining parts taken from reference TRBV15 and TRBJ2-7, reads DAMVIQNPRYQVTQFGKPVTLSCSQTLNHNVMYWYQQKSSQAPKLLFHYYDKDFNNEADTPDNFQSRRPNTSFCFLDIRSPGLGDTAMYLCATSREGQGFSYEQYFGPGTRLTVT.